Listed below are T cell receptor beta chains from one sample, sequenced in a study of cytomegalovirus exposure and HLA in healthy donors. Some clones are missing from TCRdb's copy, which holds only in-frame ones; the method was immunoSEQ multiplex PCR. Of approximately 190,000 clones in the sample, just under 70% were seen once. The sequenced sample consisted of PBMCs. The receptors were gathered from a middle-aged man in good health and CMV-seropositive. Each CDR3 is given with its conserved first and last residue. D genes are given only for firm matches. Size is omitted from some rows. Given values are once, few, many or a class for expanded clones.

D,size,J,V,DNA,CDR3
NA,once,TRBJ1-3,TRBV7-8,TGTGCCAGCAGCTTACTCCCCCTGGGCGCTGATACTGGAAACACCATATATTTT,CASSLLPLGADTGNTIYF
NA,few,TRBJ1-1,TRBV5-1,TGCGCCAGCAGCCCTACCCAGGGTAGCTCTGAAGCTTTCTTT,CASSPTQGSSEAFF
NA,NA,TRBJ2-1,TRBV6-5,TGTGCCAGCAGTTACTCGATTACAGGGAAGAATGAGCAGTTCTTC,CASSYSITGKNEQFF
TRBD1,NA,TRBJ2-3,TRBV2,TGTGCCAGCAGTGAAGGACAGGGCAGCGCAGATACGCAGTATTTT,CASSEGQGSADTQYF
NA,NA,TRBJ1-6,TRBV19,TGTGCCAGTAGTATTTCGGGGGGGTCCCCCCTCCACTTT,CASSISGGSPLHF
TRBD1,NA,TRBJ1-5,TRBV27,TGTGCCAGCAGTTTTAACAGGGGCGGGCAGCCCCAGCATTTT,CASSFNRGGQPQHF
NA,NA,TRBJ1-2,TRBV18,TGTGCCAGCTCACCGGAGGGGAACTATGGCTACACCTTC,CASSPEGNYGYTF
TRBD1,NA,TRBJ1-5,TRBV4-1,TGCGCCAGCAGCCAAGTTTCAGGGGGCAGTCAGCCCCAGCATTTT,CASSQVSGGSQPQHF
NA,NA,TRBJ1-4,TRBV21-1,TGTGCCAGCAGCTTACGGACTAAGGGCGAGACTAATGAAAAACTGTTTTTT,CASSLRTKGETNEKLFF
TRBD1,NA,TRBJ1-1,TRBV19,TGTGCCAGTAGCTTAACGACAGGGGCGAACACTGAAGCTTTCTTT,CASSLTTGANTEAFF
TRBD2,few,TRBJ2-3,TRBV6-1,TGTGCCATCGCCCATCCGGGACTAGCGGCAGATACGCAGTATTTT,CAIAHPGLAADTQYF
NA,NA,TRBJ2-2,TRBV15,TGTGCCACCAGCGCAACGGGGAACACCGGGGAGCTGTTTTTT,CATSATGNTGELFF
NA,NA,TRBJ2-1,TRBV7-6,TGTGCCAGCAGGTCCGGGGTTGGGGAACACAATGAGCAGTTCTTC,CASRSGVGEHNEQFF